This T cell receptor beta chain was captured in a study of blood T cell repertoires in COVID-19. About the research overall: Samples representing acute and convalescent COVID-19 were sourced from the United States, Italy and Spain. PBMCs, B-cell-depleted T cells, or T cells were the source of the cDNA or gDNA that made up the material.

Between the trimmed V and J ends, which lost 4 bases and 0 bases, there was a span of 9 bases. Germline CDR1 reads LNHDA; CDR2 reads SQIVND (reference sequence). This CDR3 spans 14 amino acids. This clone was observed a few times. Source study methods: The authors estimated nucleated cell counts from reference gene primer amplification. Profiling relied on immunoSEQ multiplex PCR, and the TCRdb table lists in-frame clones only, not all of them. The V and J calls and clone size come from that table; D and trimming were worked out from the DNA. The sample lists nearly 110,000 clones; 71% were seen once.

The chain has TRBV19 and TRBJ1-1; D possibly corresponds to TRBD1 (5 bases). Material for sequencing was peripheral blood. This TCR came from a human donor with acute or convalescent COVID-19. The donor label of this sample is uncertain. CDR3 region: CASSRGTVNTEAFF. In DNA, the CDR3 is TGTGCCAGTAGTAGAGGGACTGTGAACACTGAAGCTTTCTTT.